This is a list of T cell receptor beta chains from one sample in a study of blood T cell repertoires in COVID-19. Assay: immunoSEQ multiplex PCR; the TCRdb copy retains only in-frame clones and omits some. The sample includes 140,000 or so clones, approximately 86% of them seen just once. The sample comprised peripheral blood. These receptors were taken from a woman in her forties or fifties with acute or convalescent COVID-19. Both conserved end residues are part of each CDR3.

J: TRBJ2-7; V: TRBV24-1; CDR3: CATSDNTGTTVEEQYF
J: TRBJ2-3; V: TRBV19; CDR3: CASSIVRGRGLDTQYF
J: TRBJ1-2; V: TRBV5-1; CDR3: CASSLQGNGYTF
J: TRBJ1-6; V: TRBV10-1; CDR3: CASSESRQGGSPLHF
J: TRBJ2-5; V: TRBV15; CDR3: CATSRVGSTQYF
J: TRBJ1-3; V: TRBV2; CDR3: CAAGGSGNTIYF
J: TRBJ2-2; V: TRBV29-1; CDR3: CSVQGSLTGELFF
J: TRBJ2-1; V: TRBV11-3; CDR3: CASSYRRGLNEQFF
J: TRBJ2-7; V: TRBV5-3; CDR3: CARSIHLAGGAYEQYF
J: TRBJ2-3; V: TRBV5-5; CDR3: CASSPHGTSGGVNTQYF
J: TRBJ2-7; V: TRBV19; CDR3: CASSLGTLAPSEQYF
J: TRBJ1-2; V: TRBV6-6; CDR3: CASSPIGGGYGYTF
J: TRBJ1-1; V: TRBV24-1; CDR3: CATSDTREFEAFF
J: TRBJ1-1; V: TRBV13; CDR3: CASSERDSNEAFF
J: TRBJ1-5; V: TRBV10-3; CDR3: CAIREDRKNQPQHF
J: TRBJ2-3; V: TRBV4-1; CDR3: CASSQGPSGADTQYF
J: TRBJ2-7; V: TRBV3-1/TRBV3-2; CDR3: CASSQVPETYEQYF
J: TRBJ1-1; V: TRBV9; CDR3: CASGPEVKGLNTEAFF
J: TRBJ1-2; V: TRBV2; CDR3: CASRPRDRGFGYTF
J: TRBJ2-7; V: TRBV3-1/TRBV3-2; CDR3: CASSQPGGYEQYF
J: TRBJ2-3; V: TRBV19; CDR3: CASSTVAGGTTDTQYF
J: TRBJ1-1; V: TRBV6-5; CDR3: CASSRGTGNTEAFF
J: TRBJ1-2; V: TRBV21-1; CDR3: CASSKTSDRGQYGYTF
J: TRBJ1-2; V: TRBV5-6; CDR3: CASSKDREYGYTF
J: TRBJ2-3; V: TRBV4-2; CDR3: CASSQELAGVGGQYF
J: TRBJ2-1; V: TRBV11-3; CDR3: CASSLAGGASGSGNEQFF
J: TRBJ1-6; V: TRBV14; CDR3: CASSLRGSLHF
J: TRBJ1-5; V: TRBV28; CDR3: CASSFGQGGQPQHF
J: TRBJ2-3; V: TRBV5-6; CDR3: CASSLVTGGLDTQYF
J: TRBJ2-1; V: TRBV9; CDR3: CASSGNDLTSGVGNEQFF
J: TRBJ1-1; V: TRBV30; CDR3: CAWSSTGSITEAFF
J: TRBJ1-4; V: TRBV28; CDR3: CASIRSDREREKLFF
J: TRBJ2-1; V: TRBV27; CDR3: CASSFSGRAPDEQFF
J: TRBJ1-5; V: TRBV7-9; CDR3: CASSLGVGGFQPQHF
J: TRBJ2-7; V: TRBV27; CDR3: CASSLSGRAHEQYF